Following are 8 T cell receptor beta chains from one sample sequenced in a study of vaccination effects on CD4 cells after COVID-19. Sequencing was preceded by expansion of antigen-specific CD4+ T cells with viral peptide pools in the ViraFEST assay. The authors isolated CD4+ T cells after roughly eleven days of culture. Testing of the vaccine recipients showed negative nucleocapsid antibodies and no prior SARS-CoV-2 infection. Their antigens are not known. Some clones are missing from TCRdb's copy, which holds only in-frame ones; the method was immunoSEQ multiplex PCR. The sample holds about 73,000 clones, under 80% seen once. Sequences were derived from CD4+ T cells from PBMCs cultured with SARS-CoV-2 spike peptides, sampled before COVID-19 vaccination. These receptors all stem from a human donor who received a COVID-19 vaccine.

The chain employs TRBV2 and TRBJ2-1; perhaps TRBD1 as D (6 bases). Trimming stripped 1 base from V and 9 bases from J, with 10 bases between. CDR1 is SNHLY and CDR2 is FYNNEI in the germline V gene. The CDR3 runs 13 residues. The CDR3 nucleotides read TGTGCCAGCAGTGAAGAACAGGGCATTGAGCAGTTCTTC. Protein product: CASSEEQGIEQFF.

The chain uses TRBV24-1 and TRBJ2-5, with TRBD2 as a possible D gene (6 bases). In germline, CDR1 is KGHDR, CDR2 SFDVKD. The CDR3 sequence is 15 residues long. The V and J ends lost 1 base and 1 base respectively, with 9 bases between them. The CDR3 bases are TGTGCCACCAGTGATTTTACCGGGAGCCAAGAGACCCAGTACTTC. Amino acid sequence: CATSDFTGSQETQYF.

This chain links TRBV10-2 with TRBJ2-1; TRBD2 aligns across 10 bases. V trimming: 5 bases; J trimming: 6 bases; junction bases outside the gene matches: 1. Germline-derived CDR1 and CDR2 are WSHSY and SAAADI. The CDR3 is made up of 13 amino acids. This chain's CDR3 is CASSRTSGNEQFF. DNA for the CDR3: TGCGCCAGCAGTCGGACTAGCGGCAATGAGCAGTTCTTC.

The chain carries TRBV2 and TRBJ1-1; 9 bases are a match to TRBD1. With 6 bases clipped from V and 6 bases from J, the junction kept 11 bases outside the gene matches. The CDR3 is 15 amino acids. Germline CDR1 is SNHLY and CDR2 is FYNNEI. This CDR3 reads CASRLPGQGLAEAFF. The CDR3 nucleotides read TGTGCCAGCAGGTTACCGGGACAGGGTTTGGCTGAAGCTTTCTTT.

The chain uses TRBV14 and TRBJ1-1, with D possibly being TRBD1 (5 bases). The germline CDR1 and CDR2 sequences are SGHDN and FVKESK. V was trimmed by 0 bases and J by 5 bases, leaving 10 bases between them. The CDR3 sequence is 14 residues long. The CDR3 sequence is CASSQEARVTEAFF. The DNA of the CDR3 is TGTGCCAGCAGCCAAGAAGCCAGGGTAACTGAAGCTTTCTTT.

The chain recombines TRBV23-1 with TRBJ2-7; D unclear. TRBV23-1 is placed among ORFs of uncertain function. This CDR3 has 14 residues. The V end lost 0 bases, the J end lost 1 base, and 7 bases lay between the germline ends. Here the CDR3 reads CASSQSPTSYEQYV. The CDR3 DNA reads as TGCGCCAGCAGTCAATCGCCGACATCCTACGAGCAGTACGTC.

V gene TRBV5-1 combines with J gene TRBJ1-6, with D perhaps matching TRBD1 (6 bases). Germline values: CDR1 SGHRS, CDR2 YFSETQ. The CDR3 runs to 12 residues. Trimming took off 4 bases at V and 14 bases at J, with 13 bases between the two ends. CDR3 DNA: TGCGCCAGCAGCGAACCACAGGGATCCCTCCACTTT. Its protein is CASSEPQGSLHF.

This clone was seen only a few times. V usage is TRBV14 and J usage is TRBJ2-7; a possible D gene is TRBD2 (6 bases). Germline assignment: CDR1 SGHDN and CDR2 FVKESK. Trimming removed 1 base from V and 7 bases from J, with 11 bases in between. This CDR3 spans 13 amino acids. This CDR3 reads CASSQGVGREQYV. CDR3 sequence (DNA): TGTGCCAGCAGCCAAGGTGTAGGGAGGGAGCAGTACGTC.